The 17 T cell receptor beta chains below come from one sample, sequenced in a study of blood T cell repertoires in COVID-19. Produced via immunoSEQ multiplex PCR; TCRdb's table is partial and in-frame only. The data hold 75,000 to 90,000 clones, with around 82% observed a single time. The sample taken for sequencing was peripheral blood. All receptors come from a man in his sixties with COVID-19, enrolled during active disease.

The chain employs TRBV6-5 and TRBJ1-2; D is uncertain. Looked up from germline, CDR1 is MNHEY and CDR2 is SVGAGI. V dropped 7 bases and J dropped 8 bases, with 17 bases sitting between them. This CDR3 has 13 residues. CDR3 bases: TGTGCCAGCACCGGGGTGGGAGCGGTCGGCTACACCTTC. Amino acids: CASTGVGAVGYTF.

The chain combines TRBV5-1 with TRBJ1-1; D not certain. The CDR3 totals 14 residues. V lost 4 bases and J 5 bases, leaving 15 bases between the germline ends. Per germline, CDR1 SGHRS and CDR2 YFSETQ. The CDR3 is CASSVGPSTTEAFF. The CDR3 DNA reads as TGCGCCAGCAGCGTTGGCCCGTCGACAACTGAAGCTTTCTTT. Variable domain in full (rest from reference TRBV5-1 and TRBJ1-1): KAGVTQTPRYLIKTRGQQVTLSCSPISGHRSVSWYQQTPGQGLQFLFEYFSETQRNKGNFPGRFSGRQFSNSRSEMNVSTLELGDSALYLCASSVGPSTTEAFFGQGTRLTVV.

The chain recombines TRBV19 with TRBJ1-1, with D perhaps TRBD1 (6 bases). This CDR3 region has 14 residues. Deletions cut 10 bases from V and 4 bases from J, with 19 bases between. Germline V gene sequence: CDR1 LNHDA, CDR2 SQIVND (reference sequence). The CDR3 sequence is CATVTAQGSTEAFF. The CDR3 nucleotides are TGTGCCACCGTAACCGCACAGGGATCCACTGAAGCTTTCTTT.

The rearrangement uses TRBV11-1 and TRBJ2-5, with D perhaps matching TRBD1 (6 bases). The germline V and J ends were trimmed by 1 base and 4 bases, with 7 bases remaining between them. Germline assignment: CDR1 SGHAT and CDR2 FQDESV (reference sequence). This CDR3 has 13 amino acids. The CDR3 sequence: CASSLGRGETQYF. The CDR3 DNA follows: TGTGCCAGCAGCTTAGGCAGGGGAGAGACCCAGTACTTC.

The chain joins TRBV15 to TRBJ2-2, with D unclear. The V end was cut by 1 base, the J end by 4 bases, with 10 bases between. In germline, CDR1 is LNHNV, CDR2 YYDKDF (reference sequence). The CDR3 is 15 amino acids. CDR3 sequence reads: CATSRGSGSTGELFF. CDR3 in DNA: TGTGCCACCAGCAGAGGTTCGGGTTCCACCGGGGAGCTGTTTTTT.

The chain combines TRBV2 with TRBJ2-3; 13 bases match TRBD2. With V trimmed by 9 bases and J by 7 bases, 7 bases remained unmatched. Germline CDR1 is SNHLY and CDR2 is FYNNEI. This CDR3 contains 14 residues. In DNA, the CDR3 is TGTGCCAGTTCCGGGACTAGCGGGACCAATACGCAGTATTTT. Translating it yields CASSGTSGTNTQYF.

The sample holds a few counts of this clone. The rearrangement links TRBV27 to TRBJ1-2; unclear D gene. Deletions cut 6 bases from V and 3 bases from J, with 14 bases between. Germline assignment: CDR1 MNHEY and CDR2 SMNVEV (reference sequence). The CDR3 has 14 residues. The CDR3 protein is CASRADGYYYGYTF. In nucleotides, the CDR3 is TGTGCCAGCAGAGCGGACGGATATTACTATGGCTACACCTTC.

The chain uses TRBV5-1 and TRBJ1-4; D ambiguous. This CDR3 region has 14 residues. Germline loops: CDR1 SGHRS, CDR2 YFSETQ. V gave up 0 bases and J gave up 3 bases, with 6 bases separating them. The CDR3 region is CASSLGGPNEKLFF. CDR3 DNA sequence: TGCGCCAGCAGCTTGGGAGGCCCTAATGAAAAACTGTTTTTT.

A few counts support this clone. The chain uses TRBV6-1 and TRBJ2-7; weak D call: TRBD1 (6 bases). The CDR3 contains 15 residues. V was trimmed by 3 bases and J by 3 bases, leaving 15 bases between them. The germline gives CDR1 MNHNS, CDR2 SASEGT. CDR3 sequence: CASSDASGVIYEQYF. The CDR3 nucleotides read TGTGCCAGCAGTGATGCTTCAGGGGTGATCTACGAGCAGTACTTC.

This clone was observed once. This rearrangement joins TRBV6-1 to TRBJ2-6, with 9 bases aligning to TRBD1. CDR3 length: 18 amino acids. The V and J ends lost 3 bases and 3 bases, in that order; junction bases with no gene match: 9. CDR1 is MNHNS, CDR2 SASEGT, per germline. The CDR3 sequence is CASSEDGTGSHGANVLTF. For the CDR3, the DNA is TGTGCCAGCAGTGAGGACGGGACAGGGTCCCATGGGGCCAACGTCCTGACTTTC.

V usage is TRBV2 and J usage is TRBJ1-2; 7 bases line up with TRBD1. Looked up from germline, CDR1 is SNHLY and CDR2 is FYNNEI. The CDR3 sequence is 17 residues long. J was trimmed by 6 bases and V by 8 bases; bases with no gene match: 21. CDR3 sequence (DNA): TGTGCCAGCCTTTACCCGGGACAGACGGAGCTAATTGATGGCTACACCTTC. Translation gives CASLYPGQTELIDGYTF.

J is TRBJ1-4 and V is TRBV9; D ambiguous. Germline CDR1 is SGDLS and CDR2 is YYNGEE. Trimming took 4 bases from V and 6 from J, leaving 7 bases between them. CDR3 length: 12 residues. The CDR3 DNA sequence: TGTGCCAGCAGCCTACGGGATGAAAAACTGTTTTTT. It is translated as CASSLRDEKLFF.

The gene calls are TRBV6-4 and TRBJ2-1, with D possibly matching TRBD1 (5 bases). CDR3 length equals 12 residues. From germline, CDR1 is MRHNA and CDR2 SNTAGT. The germline V and J ends were trimmed by 6 bases and 7 bases, with 10 bases remaining between them. The CDR3 coding sequence is TGTGCCAGCAGCGACAAGGGGAATGAGCAGTTCTTC. It codes for CASSDKGNEQFF.

The chain uses TRBV5-1 and TRBJ2-5; D is perhaps TRBD2 (6 bases). Germline loops: CDR1 SGHRS, CDR2 YFSETQ. V was shortened by 4 bases and J by 4 bases, with 17 bases between the two germline ends. The CDR3 totals 15 residues. For the CDR3, the DNA is TGCGCCAGCAGCCAAGGCCTAGGAGGGGTAGAGACCCAGTACTTC. It specifies CASSQGLGGVETQYF.

In this sample, this clone turned up once. The V call is TRBV7-6, the J call TRBJ1-5, with 9 bases aligning to TRBD1. The J segment lost 2 bases and the V segment lost 5 bases, leaving 4 bases of the junction unmatched. This CDR3 comprises 15 residues. The germline gives CDR1 SGHVS, CDR2 FNYEAQ. CDR3 bases: TGTGCCAGCAGCCGGGGACAGGGACGCAATCAGCCCCAGCATTTT. As protein: CASSRGQGRNQPQHF.

The table lists this clone with a few counts. V and J are TRBV5-1 and TRBJ1-1; D not resolved. The CDR3 is 16 amino acids. V lost 0 bases to trimming and J lost 0 bases, with 12 bases between them. The germline V gene encodes CDR1 SGHRS and CDR2 YFSETQ. This CDR3 reads CASSLALRGMNTEAFF. CDR3 nucleotides: TGCGCCAGCAGCTTGGCTCTCCGGGGTATGAACACTGAAGCTTTCTTT.

The CDR3 bases are TGTGCCAGTAGTATAGCCCGAAGCAACACCATATATTTT. Encoded protein: CASSIARSNTIYF. The chain is built from TRBV19 and TRBJ1-3; D unclear. The CDR3 is 13 residues long. The V end lost 1 base, the J end lost 7 bases, and 8 bases lay between the germline ends. The germline gives CDR1 LNHDA, CDR2 SQIVND (reference sequence).